A single sample gave rise to the 30 T cell receptor beta chains below, sequenced in a study of T cell responses to AZD1222 COVID-19 vaccine. The table came from immunoSEQ multiplex PCR; TCRdb's copy has only in-frame clones and leaves some out. The top ten hold about 1.8% of the sample, which has 130,000 to 150,000 clones, roughly 93% seen once. Sample: peripheral blood, taken 28 days after the second AZD1222 dose. The receptors shown here come from an adult who received the AZD1222 COVID-19 vaccine.

The chain recombines TRBV5-1 with TRBJ1-1; D not certain. The CDR3 contains 14 residues. V was trimmed by 1 base and J by 3 bases, leaving 10 bases between them. The germline V gene encodes CDR1 SGHRS and CDR2 YFSETQ. In nucleotides, the CDR3 is TGCGCCAGCAGCTTGACTGTTGGGGACACTGAAGCTTTCTTT. Translating it yields CASSLTVGDTEAFF.

The V and J genes are TRBV3-1 (or the pseudogene TRBV3-2) and TRBJ1-1; 8 bases are a match to TRBD1. The CDR3 totals 14 residues. With 5 bases clipped from V and 4 bases from J, the junction kept 6 bases outside the gene matches. CDR1 is LGHDT, CDR2 YNNKEL, per germline (reference sequence). The CDR3 sequence is CASSDGQGSTEAFF. The CDR3, as DNA: TGTGCCAGCAGCGATGGACAGGGTAGCACTGAAGCTTTCTTT.

This rearrangement joins TRBV7-6 to TRBJ2-3; tentatively, D is TRBD1 (6 bases). The CDR3 has 18 amino acids. Germline CDR1 is SGHVS and CDR2 is FNYEAQ. The V end was cut by 4 bases, the J end by 2 bases, with 22 bases between. CDR3 in amino acids: CASSSRPKFRTATDTQYF. CDR3 in DNA: TGTGCCAGCAGCTCCCGACCAAAATTTCGGACAGCCACAGATACGCAGTATTTT.

The chain recombines TRBV5-5 with TRBJ1-5; D unclear. V lost 3 bases and J 2 bases, leaving 6 bases between the germline ends. Germline CDR1 and CDR2: SGHKS and YYEKEE (reference sequence). The CDR3 runs 13 residues. Written as DNA, the CDR3 is TGTGCCAGCAGCTCCGTCCGCAATCAGCCCCAGCATTTT. Residues: CASSSVRNQPQHF. Together with reference TRBV5-5 and TRBJ1-5, the CDR3 gives the full variable domain: DAGVTQSPTHLIKTRGQQVTLRCSPISGHKSVSWYQQVLGQGPQFIFQYYEKEERGRGNFPDRFSARQFPNYSSELNVNALLLGDSALYLCASSSVRNQPQHFGDGTRLSIL.

The chain links TRBV6-5 to TRBJ1-1; no clear D gene. Germline V gene data show CDR1 as MNHEY and CDR2 as SVGAGI. CDR3 length: 14 residues. V was clipped by 4 bases and J by 1 base, with 10 bases between them. CDR3 in DNA: TGTGCCAGCAGTTTCCGTGACCGGAACACTGAAGCTTTCTTT. It is translated as CASSFRDRNTEAFF.

CDR3 region: CASSLSGTDTQYF. The CDR3 DNA sequence: TGTGCCAGCAGCTTAAGCGGTACAGATACGCAGTATTTT. The chain joins TRBV7-9 to TRBJ2-3; perhaps TRBD2 as D (5 bases). The length of the CDR3 is 13 residues. Looked up from germline, CDR1 is SEHNR and CDR2 is FQNEAQ (reference sequence). The V end was cut by 2 bases, the J end by 3 bases, with 6 bases between.

This clone was seen a single time. V usage is TRBV10-3 and J usage is TRBJ1-2; tentative D call: TRBD1 (5 bases). V lost 5 bases, J lost 3 bases, and 7 bases lay in between. Germline assignment: CDR1 ENHRY and CDR2 SYGVKD. There are 12 residues in the CDR3. In DNA form, the CDR3 reads TGTGCCATCAGTCGGGACGACTATGGCTACACCTTC. Its protein is CAISRDDYGYTF.

The chain joins TRBV7-8 to TRBJ1-5; 9 bases match TRBD1. Germline assignment: CDR1 SGHVS and CDR2 FQNEAQ. This CDR3 is built from 14 residues. V trimming: 3 bases; J trimming: 7 bases; junction bases outside the gene matches: 4. CDR3 coding DNA: TGTGCCAGCAGCTTCACAGGGGGCGGACAGCCCCAGCATTTT. Translated, it gives CASSFTGGGQPQHF. The whole variable domain, remainder taken from reference TRBV7-8 and TRBJ1-5, is GAGVSQSPRYKVAKRGQDVALRCDPISGHVSLFWYQQALGQGPEFLTYFQNEAQLDKSGLPSDRFFAERPEGSVSTLKIQRTQQEDSAVYLCASSFTGGGQPQHFGDGTRLSIL.

The chain is built from TRBV2 and TRBJ2-1; TRBD2 matches 12 bases. The V gene's germline CDR1 is SNHLY and CDR2 FYNNEI. This CDR3 region has 16 residues. V gave up 2 bases and J gave up 10 bases; unmatched junction bases: 9. In nucleotides, the CDR3 is TGTGCCAGCAGTGAAAGGCCTAGCGGGGGGGGTTCGGAGCAGTTCTTC. The encoded protein is CASSERPSGGGSEQFF.

The chain is built from TRBV6-5 and TRBJ1-4; D gene unclear. Germline V gives CDR1 MNHEY, CDR2 SVGAGI. V gave up 5 bases and J gave up 3 bases, with 13 bases separating them. The CDR3 extends over 15 amino acids. The CDR3 sequence: CASSHRPAANEKLFF. In nucleotides, the CDR3 is TGTGCCAGCAGTCATAGACCGGCAGCTAATGAAAAACTGTTTTTT.

This clone has a single count. The V gene is TRBV7-2, the J gene TRBJ1-1, with a tentative D call TRBD1 (5 bases). Germline V lookup: CDR1 SGHTA, CDR2 FQGNSA. There are 14 residues in the CDR3. V was pared by 2 bases and J by 0 bases, with 7 bases between. The CDR3 spells CASSLWGMNTEAFF. In DNA form, the CDR3 reads TGTGCCAGCAGCTTATGGGGGATGAACACTGAAGCTTTCTTT.

By frequency in the sample, this clone is medium-sized. V usage is TRBV7-8 and J usage is TRBJ1-1, with D hard to call. V lost 3 bases, J lost 4 bases, and 12 bases lay in between. Germline V gene lookup returns CDR1 SGHVS and CDR2 FQNEAQ. This CDR3 spans 14 amino acids. In nucleotides, the CDR3 is TGTGCCAGCAGCTTCTCCCGGTGGCGCACTGAAGCTTTCTTT. Translating it yields CASSFSRWRTEAFF. Based on the CDR3 plus reference TRBV7-8 and TRBJ1-1, the full variable domain is GAGVSQSPRYKVAKRGQDVALRCDPISGHVSLFWYQQALGQGPEFLTYFQNEAQLDKSGLPSDRFFAERPEGSVSTLKIQRTQQEDSAVYLCASSFSRWRTEAFFGQGTRLTVV.

The V gene is TRBV6-2 or TRBV6-3, the J gene TRBJ2-5; the D gene could be TRBD1 or TRBD2 (6 bases each). The CDR3 loop spans 16 amino acids. Trimming removed 4 bases at V and 4 bases at J, with 19 bases between. Germline CDR1 reads MNHEY; CDR2 reads SVGEGT. The CDR3, as DNA: TGTGCCAGCAGTTCCCGGGGTAGGGGGGCTCTAGAGACCCAGTACTTC. Its translation: CASSSRGRGALETQYF.

The chain employs TRBV5-1 and TRBJ1-2, with 7 bases that match TRBD1. The CDR3 extends over 15 amino acids. Germline CDR1 and CDR2: SGHRS and YFSETQ. Trimming removed 4 bases from V and 4 bases from J; junction bases left unmatched: 10. The CDR3 reads CASSPRGTALYGYTF. CDR3 sequence (DNA): TGCGCCAGCAGCCCGCGTGGGACAGCCCTCTATGGCTACACCTTC.

The CDR3 DNA reads TGTGCCAGCAGCTTAGTGGCTAGCGGGGTGGATACGCAGTATTTT. This codes for CASSLVASGVDTQYF. The genes are TRBV11-2 and TRBJ2-3; 9 bases line up with TRBD2. Germline V gives CDR1 SGHAT, CDR2 FQNNGV. CDR3 size: 15 residues. The J segment lost 6 bases and the V segment lost 1 base, leaving 5 bases of the junction unmatched.

V usage is TRBV19 and J usage is TRBJ1-5; 8 bases align to TRBD1. This CDR3 comprises 15 residues. V gave up 1 base and J gave up 5 bases; unmatched junction bases: 4. CDR1 and CDR2 (germline): LNHDA, SQIVND (reference sequence). The CDR3 DNA follows: TGTGCCAGTAGTATAGTTTCAGGGGGCCATCAGCCCCAGCATTTT. It is translated as CASSIVSGGHQPQHF.

This sequence joins TRBV7-6 and TRBJ2-1; D call uncertain. The CDR3 is 16 residues long. V gave up 0 bases and J gave up 0 bases, with 9 bases separating them. Germline-derived CDR1 and CDR2 are SGHVS and FNYEAQ. For the CDR3, the DNA is TGTGCCAGCAGCTTAGCTTACAAGAGCTCCTACAATGAGCAGTTCTTC. This sequence encodes CASSLAYKSSYNEQFF.

This clone was picked up a small number of times. The gene calls are TRBV10-2 and TRBJ2-7; D remains unclear. Trimming pared 5 bases from V and 0 bases from J, leaving 11 bases between. Germline CDR1 reads WSHSY; CDR2 reads SAAADI. This CDR3 comprises 14 residues. Here the CDR3 reads CASSLTSTSYEQYF. The DNA for the CDR3 is TGCGCCAGCAGTTTGACTTCTACCTCCTACGAGCAGTACTTC.

The V call is TRBV30, the J call TRBJ1-2; TRBD1 might be the D (6 bases). This CDR3 contains 13 residues. In germline, CDR1 is GTSNPN, CDR2 SVGIG (reference sequence). V dropped 4 bases and J dropped 8 bases, with 17 bases sitting between them. The CDR3 is CAWKGQPGEGYTF. DNA for the CDR3: TGTGCCTGGAAGGGACAACCGGGAGAAGGCTACACCTTC.

This chain joins TRBV5-1 and TRBJ1-4, with D perhaps TRBD1 (5 bases). The V end lost 5 bases, the J end lost 11 bases, and 16 bases lay between the germline ends. There are 13 residues in the CDR3. The germline gives CDR1 SGHRS, CDR2 YFSETQ. This CDR3 is CASRADERGKLFF. For the CDR3, the DNA is TGCGCCAGCAGAGCTGACGAGCGGGGGAAACTGTTTTTT.

The rearrangement joins TRBV5-5 to TRBJ2-1; 13 positions match TRBD2. With V trimmed by 0 bases and J by 2 bases, 2 bases remained unmatched. The CDR3 contains 17 residues. Germline CDR1 and CDR2: SGHKS and YYEKEE (reference sequence). The CDR3 protein is CASSLGLAGGTYNEQFF. CDR3 in DNA: TGTGCCAGCAGCTTGGGACTAGCGGGAGGCACCTACAATGAGCAGTTCTTC.

The chain carries TRBV9 and TRBJ2-1; TRBD2 matches 7 bases. CDR3 length equals 15 residues. The V and J ends lost 2 bases and 4 bases, in that order; junction bases with no gene match: 6. Germline CDR1 is SGDLS and CDR2 is YYNGEE. CDR3 protein: CASSVGRGGYNEQFF. For the CDR3, the DNA is TGTGCCAGCAGCGTGGGACGCGGGGGTTACAATGAGCAGTTCTTC.

This chain joins TRBV2 and TRBJ1-1; maybe TRBD1 (5 bases). Germline-derived CDR1 and CDR2 are SNHLY and FYNNEI. This CDR3 comprises 11 residues. The CDR3: CGGGADTEAFF. CDR3 nucleotide sequence: TGTGGGGGCGGAGCGGACACTGAAGCTTTCTTT.

The chain couples TRBV2 to TRBJ2-2, with unresolved D. The ends were cut back, 3 bases at V and 4 bases at J, with 15 bases in the middle. Germline V gene lookup returns CDR1 SNHLY and CDR2 FYNNEI. The CDR3 runs 16 residues. The CDR3 DNA is TGTGCCAGCAGTGACAGTGGTACCTTGCCCACCGGGGAGCTGTTTTTT. Protein sequence: CASSDSGTLPTGELFF.

The genes are TRBV3-1 (or the pseudogene TRBV3-2) and TRBJ1-2; D may be TRBD1 (6 bases). CDR1 LGHDT and CDR2 YNNKEL come from the germline V gene (reference sequence). V was clipped by 4 bases and J by 7 bases, with 13 bases between them. This CDR3 has 13 amino acids. CDR3 in DNA: TGTGCCAGCAGCCCCACAGGGCTGGGTGGCTACACCTTC. Amino acids: CASSPTGLGGYTF.

There are a few counts of this clone. The V call is TRBV27, the J call TRBJ2-1, with TRBD2 matching over 10 bases. Per the germline V gene, CDR1 is MNHEY and CDR2 is SMNVEV (reference sequence). This CDR3 is 15 amino acids long. After removal of 6 bases from V and 5 bases from J, the junction contained 7 bases not matched to a gene. This CDR3 reads CASSLTSGPNNEQFF. In DNA, the CDR3 is TGTGCCAGCAGCTTGACTAGCGGGCCCAACAATGAGCAGTTCTTC.

V is TRBV2 and J is TRBJ2-2, with 16 bases that match TRBD2. The J segment lost 8 bases and the V segment lost 8 bases, leaving 11 bases of the junction unmatched. The CDR3 is 17 amino acids. In germline, CDR1 is SNHLY, CDR2 FYNNEI. The CDR3 sequence: CASSRSGTSGGAGELFF. The CDR3 DNA reads TGTGCCAGCTCCCGGTCCGGGACTAGCGGGGGGGCTGGGGAGCTGTTTTTT.

The rearrangement uses TRBV29-1 and TRBJ1-5; TRBD1 matches at 8 bases. The CDR3 is made up of 14 amino acids. The germline gives CDR1 SQVTM, CDR2 ANQGSEA. Trimming removed 4 bases from V and 3 bases from J; junction bases left unmatched: 5. CDR3 protein: CSVVTGGFNQPQHF. The CDR3 nucleotides are TGCAGCGTTGTAACAGGGGGGTTCAATCAGCCCCAGCATTTT. Complete variable domain (other parts from reference TRBV29-1 and TRBJ1-5): SAVISQKPSRDICQRGTSLTIQCQVDSQVTMMFWYRQQPGQSLTLIATANQGSEATYESGFVIDKFPISRPNLTFSTLTVSNMSPEDSSIYLCSVVTGGFNQPQHFGDGTRLSIL.

This chain uses TRBV11-1 with TRBJ1-1; possible D gene TRBD1, 6 bases. The CDR3 covers 15 residues. Germline CDR1 reads SGHAT; CDR2 reads FQDESV (reference sequence). The V gene lost 3 bases and the J gene lost 7 bases, with 18 bases spanning the gap. The DNA of the CDR3 is TGTGCCAGCAGCTTCTTACAGGGAGGCGAAAGTGAAGCTTTCTTT. It is translated as CASSFLQGGESEAFF.

V and J are TRBV11-2 and TRBJ1-4; D is unresolved. Germline CDR1 and CDR2: SGHAT and FQNNGV. There are 16 residues in the CDR3. V dropped 1 base and J dropped 0 bases, with 9 bases sitting between them. The CDR3 loop is CASSLGLRATNEKLFF. CDR3 nucleotide sequence: TGTGCCAGCAGCTTAGGACTGAGGGCAACTAATGAAAAACTGTTTTTT.